These T cell receptor beta chains were read from a single sample in a study of T-cell memory formation after mild COVID-19. MiXCR, applied by TCRdb to the 5' RACE reads, yields one record per CDR3 protein. The top ten hold about 12% of the sample, which has some 490,000 distinct CDR3 sequences, roughly 18% seen once. The sample comprised PBMCs or a T cell subset sorted from them (not recorded which). All receptors derive from an adult woman who had mild COVID-19 (a few samples of this study predate the infection). Cell type and time point are not known. Both conserved end residues are part of each CDR3. The order of the fields is V gene, CDR3 length, clone size, J gene, D gene, CDR3 protein, CDR3 DNA. D genes are given only for firm matches. For some rows the clone size is stated as once, few or many, or as a class when expanded; others skip it.

>TRBV7-2|13|.|TRBJ2-7|.
CASSFIGRYEQYF
TGTGCCAGCAGCTTCATTGGGAGATACGAGCAGTACTTC
>TRBV12-3/TRBV12-4|16|few|TRBJ2-1|.
CASRSTATSSYNEQFF
TGTGCCAGCAGGTCGACAGCTACGAGCTCCTACAATGAGCAGTTCTTC
>TRBV2|11|.|TRBJ2-7|.
CASSAGAPGDF
TGTGCCAGCAGTGCAGGGGCCCCCGGGGACTTC
>TRBV23-1|14|.|TRBJ2-1|.
CASSQGRLKNEQFF
TGCGCCAGCAGTCAGGGCAGACTCAAGAATGAGCAGTTCTTC
>TRBV7-8|17|few|TRBJ1-5|TRBD1
CASSLRQGGYNNQPQHF
TGTGCCAGCAGCCTTAGACAGGGCGGTTATAACAATCAGCCCCAGCATTTT
>TRBV11-2|15|.|TRBJ2-1|.
CASSLEISSYNEQFF
TGTGCCAGCAGCTTGGAGATCAGCTCCTACAATGAGCAGTTCTTC
>TRBV5-1|13|.|TRBJ2-7|.
CASSLAGNYEQYF
TGCGCCAGCAGCTTGGCAGGAAACTACGAGCAGTACTTC
>TRBV7-2|18|.|TRBJ2-1|TRBD2
CASSSGTSGTSSYNEQFF
TGTGCCAGCAGCTCCGGGACTAGCGGTACGAGCTCCTACAATGAGCAGTTCTTC
>TRBV7-9|15|few|TRBJ1-1|.
CASSIGTGGTTEAFF
TGTGCCAGCAGCATCGGGACCGGGGGGACCACTGAAGCTTTCTTT
>TRBV6-1|11|few|TRBJ2-1|.
CASQRNNEQFF
TGTGCCAGCCAGCGGAACAATGAGCAGTTCTTC
>TRBV3-1|14|many|TRBJ2-1|TRBD2
CASSSVAGGNEQFF
TGTGCCAGCAGTTCCGTAGCGGGGGGCAATGAGCAGTTCTTC
>TRBV24-1|17|.|TRBJ2-3|.
CATSDFTGTSSTDTQYF
TGTGCCACCAGTGATTTTACCGGGACTTCTAGCACAGATACGCAGTATTTT
>TRBV5-1|15|.|TRBJ2-5|.
CASSLAGMGQETQYF
TGCGCCAGCAGCTTGGCCGGAATGGGGCAAGAGACCCAGTACTTC
>TRBV20-1|13|many|TRBJ1-1|TRBD1
CSARNPTGMVAFF
TGCAGTGCTAGAAACCCGACAGGGATGGTAGCTTTCTTT
>TRBV7-8|14|few|TRBJ1-2|TRBD1
CASSRIQGDYGYTF
TGTGCCAGCAGCCGAATACAGGGGGACTATGGCTACACCTTC
>TRBV9|18|.|TRBJ2-6|TRBD1
CASSVGRTGVAGANVLTF
TGTGCCAGCAGCGTAGGACGGACAGGGGTTGCTGGGGCCAACGTCCTGACTTTC
>TRBV6-6|16|few|TRBJ2-3|.
CASKTKEGTSTDTQYF
TGTGCCAGCAAAACAAAGGAGGGGACCAGCACAGATACGCAGTATTTT
>TRBV3-1|13|.|TRBJ2-3|.
CASSRQHADTQYF
TGTGCCAGCAGCCGCCAGCACGCAGATACGCAGTATTTT
>TRBV7-2|15|.|TRBJ1-2|.
CASSLPNPWDYGYTF
TGTGCCAGCAGCTTACCGAACCCCTGGGACTATGGCTACACCTTC
>TRBV24-1|14|.|TRBJ2-3|TRBD2
CATSEAGGEDTQYF
TGTGCCACCAGTGAGGCGGGAGGTGAAGATACGCAGTATTTT
>TRBV20-1|10|.|TRBJ1-4|.
CSARDRQDLF
TGCAGTGCTAGAGATCGGCAGGACCTATTT
>TRBV4-2|13|few|TRBJ2-5|TRBD2
CASRTSGEETQYF
TGTGCCAGCCGGACTAGCGGAGAAGAGACCCAGTACTTC
>TRBV7-3|17|few|TRBJ2-1|TRBD1
CASSLTWVGGVGNEQFF
TGTGCCAGCAGCTTGACCTGGGTAGGGGGCGTTGGCAATGAGCAGTTCTTC
>TRBV5-1|15|few|TRBJ2-1|TRBD1
CASSLADRPYNEQFF
TGCGCCAGCAGCTTGGCGGACAGGCCCTACAATGAGCAGTTCTTC
>TRBV6-4|13|many|TRBJ2-1|.
CASGSTEQDEQFF
TGTGCCAGCGGGTCAACTGAACAGGATGAGCAGTTCTTC
>TRBV6-5|16|.|TRBJ2-1|TRBD2
CASSRTPSGRHNEQFF
TGTGCCAGCAGCCGCACCCCTAGCGGGAGACACAATGAGCAGTTCTTC
>TRBV12-3/TRBV12-4|14|few|TRBJ1-1|.
CASSLGGLQAGAFF
TGTGCCAGCAGTTTGGGAGGATTACAAGCAGGAGCTTTCTTT
>TRBV20-1|14|.|TRBJ2-3|TRBD2
CSARVAGGENTQYF
TGCAGTGCTAGAGTGGCGGGGGGGGAAAATACGCAGTATTTT
>TRBV6-5|15|.|TRBJ1-1|.
CASTTPGRLNTEAFF
TGTGCCAGCACCACACCCGGCAGATTAAACACTGAAGCTTTCTTT
>TRBV7-2|17|few|TRBJ2-3|.
CASSLGEETPRTDTQYF
TGTGCCAGCAGCTTGGGGGAAGAAACTCCCCGCACAGATACGCAGTATTTT
>TRBV20-1|17|.|TRBJ2-1|TRBD2
CSAETWTSGSSYNEQFF
TGCAGTGCTGAGACGTGGACTAGCGGGAGCTCCTACAATGAGCAGTTCTTC
>TRBV25-1|14|.|TRBJ1-2|TRBD1
CASSSQGSGYGYTF
TGTGCCAGCAGTTCACAGGGGTCGGGCTATGGCTACACCTTC
>TRBV9|14|few|TRBJ2-5|.
CASSALASGETQYF
TGTGCCAGCAGCGCTCTAGCGTCTGGAGAGACCCAGTACTTC
>TRBV24-1|16|.|TRBJ2-1|TRBD1
CATSEPRQGALNEQFF
TGTGCCACCAGTGAACCTAGACAGGGGGCTTTGAATGAGCAGTTCTTC
>TRBV20-1|15|.|TRBJ2-3|TRBD1
CSASSVQGASDTQYF
TGCAGTGCTAGTTCCGTCCAGGGGGCGTCAGATACGCAGTATTTT
>TRBV5-1|18|many|TRBJ2-5|TRBD1
CASSLNPLGTGRKETQYF
TGCGCCAGCAGCTTGAATCCGTTAGGGACAGGAAGGAAAGAGACCCAGTACTTC
>TRBV7-2|12|few|TRBJ2-5|.
CASSFSRETQYF
TGTGCCAGCAGCTTTTCCCGGGAGACCCAGTACTTC
>TRBV7-6|14|few|TRBJ1-2|TRBD1
CASSPSGTGYGYTF
TGTGCCAGCAGCCCCTCTGGGACAGGCTATGGCTACACCTTC
>TRBV6-2/TRBV6-3|16|.|TRBJ1-4|TRBD1
CASSYKGGDLNEKLFF
TGTGCCAGCAGTTACAAAGGGGGCGACCTCAATGAAAAACTGTTTTTT
>TRBV19|13|.|TRBJ2-1|.
CASSATVASEQFF
TGTGCCAGTAGTGCCACGGTGGCTAGTGAGCAGTTCTTC
>TRBV14|14|.|TRBJ1-2|.
CASSQDSNGYGYTF
TGTGCCAGCAGCCAAGACAGTAACGGCTATGGCTACACCTTC
>TRBV4-1|15|few|TRBJ2-2|.
CASSQPREYTGELFF
TGCGCCAGCAGCCAACCGCGGGAATACACCGGGGAGCTGTTTTTT
>TRBV5-5|16|many|TRBJ2-2|.
CASSSQASPYTGELFF
TGTGCCAGCAGCTCCCAGGCCTCACCTTACACCGGGGAGCTGTTTTTT
>TRBV20-1|14|few|TRBJ1-2|TRBD1
CSANGLQGAIMTTF
TGCAGTGCTAACGGCTTACAGGGGGCTATCATGACCACCTTC
>TRBV7-8|15|.|TRBJ2-1|TRBD2
CASSLELAGVDEQFF
TGTGCCAGCAGCTTAGAGTTAGCGGGAGTGGATGAGCAGTTCTTC
>TRBV12-3/TRBV12-4|13|few|TRBJ1-2|.
CASSFRSNYGYTF
TGTGCCAGCAGTTTTCGGTCAAACTATGGCTACACCTTC
>TRBV6-4|14|few|TRBJ2-1|.
CASSDSGGHNEQFF
TGTGCCAGCAGTGACTCAGGCGGGCACAATGAGCAGTTCTTC
>TRBV20-1|14|.|TRBJ2-5|TRBD1
CSATGQGRRKTQYF
TGCAGTGCAACGGGACAGGGTCGAAGAAAGACCCAGTACTTC
>TRBV11-2|14|few|TRBJ1-2|.
CASSLEAGSYGYTF
TGTGCCAGCAGCTTAGAGGCAGGGTCCTATGGCTACACCTTC
>TRBV7-8|13|.|TRBJ1-6|.
CASSFQDNSPLHF
TGTGCCAGCAGCTTCCAAGACAATTCACCCCTCCACTTT